This entry lists 27 T cell receptor beta chains sequenced from one sample in a study of blood T cell repertoires in COVID-19. The data were produced by immunoSEQ multiplex PCR, yet TCRdb's version contains in-frame clones alone and is incomplete. The table lists a few hundred thousand clones, 86% of them singletons. Sequencing was performed on peripheral blood. The receptors were gathered from a man aged 50 to 59 with acute or convalescent COVID-19.

The chain combines TRBV5-1 with TRBJ2-1, with 11 bases that match TRBD2. The CDR3 runs to 16 residues. V was pared by 3 bases and J by 7 bases, with 9 bases of the junction left unmatched. Germline CDR1 and CDR2: SGHRS and YFSETQ. CDR3 in amino acids: CASSSHLAGGRNEQFF. The DNA of the CDR3 is TGCGCCAGCAGCTCCCACCTAGCGGGGGGTCGGAATGAGCAGTTCTTC.

The chain links TRBV9 to TRBJ1-2, with 8 bases that match TRBD1. The V and J ends lost 5 bases and 4 bases, in that order; junction bases with no gene match: 4. This CDR3 comprises 13 residues. Germline CDR1 reads SGDLS; CDR2 reads YYNGEE. CDR3 DNA: TGTGCCAGCAGGGGGACAGGAACCTATGGCTACACCTTC. This sequence encodes CASRGTGTYGYTF.

J is TRBJ1-1 and V is TRBV6-5; tentative D call: TRBD1 (5 bases). The CDR3 runs to 15 residues. V lost 0 bases and J 1 base, leaving 9 bases between the germline ends. The germline V gene encodes CDR1 MNHEY and CDR2 SVGAGI. CDR3 DNA sequence: TGTGCCAGCAGTTACTCAATCCAGGGGAACACTGAAGCTTTCTTT. Translating gives CASSYSIQGNTEAFF.

The V call is TRBV19, the J call TRBJ1-1; 11 bases match TRBD1. The CDR3 is made up of 16 amino acids. Germline lookup yields CDR1 LNHDA and CDR2 SQIVND (reference sequence). Unmatched junction bases numbered 11, after V lost 4 bases and J lost 7 bases. The CDR3 spells CASSTRDRGFLGEAFF. CDR3 sequence (DNA): TGTGCCAGTAGTACCCGGGACAGGGGGTTCTTGGGTGAAGCTTTCTTT.

This clone was counted a few times. The rearrangement joins TRBV19 to TRBJ1-5; TRBD1 agrees at 8 bases. CDR3 size: 16 residues. Germline-derived CDR1 and CDR2 are LNHDA and SQIVND (reference sequence). The J segment lost 1 base and the V segment lost 9 bases, leaving 11 bases of the junction unmatched. CDR3 residues: CASEGRTGRSNQPQHF. The CDR3 coding sequence is TGTGCCAGCGAGGGAAGGACAGGGAGGAGCAATCAGCCCCAGCATTTT.

The V and J genes are TRBV2 and TRBJ1-1; 7 bases fit TRBD1. This CDR3 spans 14 amino acids. V dropped 7 bases and J dropped 3; count of bases not matched to a gene: 8. Germline CDR1 SNHLY, CDR2 FYNNEI. The CDR3 sequence: CASTFGDSHTEAFF. CDR3 DNA sequence: TGTGCCAGCACATTTGGGGACAGCCACACTGAAGCTTTCTTT.

The CDR3 here is CASSVDRREVYGYTF. As DNA, the CDR3 is TGTGCCAGTAGTGTGGACAGACGTGAGGTCTATGGCTACACCTTC. The V and J genes are TRBV19 and TRBJ1-2; D is perhaps TRBD1 (6 bases). V lost 5 bases and J 4 bases, leaving 17 bases between the germline ends. There are 15 residues in the CDR3. The V gene's germline CDR1 is LNHDA and CDR2 SQIVND (reference sequence). The full variable domain, rest sourced from reference TRBV19 and TRBJ1-2, is DGGITQSPKYLFRKEGQNVTLSCEQNLNHDAMYWYRQDPGQGLRLIYYSQIVNDFQKGDIAEGYSVSREKKESFPLTVTSAQKNPTAFYLCASSVDRREVYGYTFGSGTRLTVV.

This chain links TRBV18 with TRBJ1-4; D is unclear. Germline-derived CDR1 and CDR2 are KGHSH and LQKENI. Trimming took off 1 base at V and 0 bases at J, with 9 bases between the two ends. This CDR3 contains 16 residues. CDR3: CASSPLARPTNEKLFF. CDR3 DNA sequence: TGTGCCAGCTCACCACTGGCACGTCCAACTAATGAAAAACTGTTTTTT.

The chain uses TRBV15 and TRBJ1-6; D is undetermined. Between the trimmed V and J ends, which lost 0 bases and 0 bases, there was a span of 15 bases. Germline lookup yields CDR1 LNHNV and CDR2 YYDKDF (reference sequence). The CDR3 consists of 19 residues. CDR3 region: CATSRDFGGQSSYNSPLHF. The DNA of the CDR3 is TGTGCCACCAGCAGAGACTTTGGAGGGCAGAGCTCCTATAATTCACCCCTCCACTTT. Full variable domain (outside the CDR3, taken from reference TRBV15 and TRBJ1-6): DAMVIQNPRYQVTQFGKPVTLSCSQTLNHNVMYWYQQKSSQAPKLLFHYYDKDFNNEADTPDNFQSRRPNTSFCFLDIRSPGLGDTAMYLCATSRDFGGQSSYNSPLHFGNGTRLTVT.

The rearrangement uses TRBV6-5 and TRBJ1-5; D may be TRBD1 (6 bases). The CDR3 spans 14 residues. In germline, CDR1 is MNHEY, CDR2 SVGAGI. V gave up 5 bases and J gave up 0 bases, with 8 bases separating them. CDR3 protein: CASSRDISNQPQHF. The CDR3 nucleotides are TGTGCCAGCAGTCGGGACATTAGCAATCAGCCCCAGCATTTT.

Here the CDR3 DNA reads TGTGCCAGTACCGGGACTCTAAAGGGTGAGCAGTTCTTC. Translated, it gives CASTGTLKGEQFF. The rearrangement joins TRBV19 to TRBJ2-1, with a possible D match to TRBD2 (6 bases). Germline loops: CDR1 LNHDA, CDR2 SQIVND (reference sequence). The CDR3 extends over 13 amino acids. V lost 7 bases and J 9 bases, leaving 16 bases between the germline ends. Filled out from reference TRBV19 and TRBJ2-1, the complete variable domain reads DGGITQSPKYLFRKEGQNVTLSCEQNLNHDAMYWYRQDPGQGLRLIYYSQIVNDFQKGDIAEGYSVSREKKESFPLTVTSAQKNPTAFYLCASTGTLKGEQFFGPGTRLTVL.

The chain is built from TRBV3-1 (or the pseudogene TRBV3-2) and TRBJ1-4, with D perhaps TRBD1 (5 bases). Germline V gene lookup returns CDR1 LGHDT and CDR2 YNNKEL (reference sequence). This CDR3 has 16 residues. The V and J ends lost 6 bases and 3 bases respectively, with 17 bases between them. The CDR3 DNA reads TGTGCCAGCAGTTACCCATCCGGGGGGGCTAATGAAAAACTGTTTTTT. Its protein product is CASSYPSGGANEKLFF.

J is TRBJ2-2 and V is TRBV19, with 9 bases that match TRBD1. This CDR3 contains 16 residues. Per germline, CDR1 LNHDA and CDR2 SQIVND (reference sequence). The V gene end was trimmed by 0 bases and the J gene end by 5 bases; junction bases not matched to a gene: 4. The CDR3 sequence is CASSIDTGTGTGELFF. As DNA, the CDR3 is TGTGCCAGTAGTATAGACACCGGGACAGGGACCGGGGAGCTGTTTTTT.

V gene TRBV27 combines with J gene TRBJ1-1; TRBD1 is a possible D gene (6 bases). CDR3 length: 15 residues. V gave up 6 bases and J gave up 0 bases, with 14 bases separating them. Germline V CDR1 and CDR2: MNHEY, SMNVEV (reference sequence). The CDR3: CASSLQGLLNTEAFF. The CDR3 bases are TGTGCCAGCAGCCTACAGGGACTATTGAACACTGAAGCTTTCTTT.

This chain links TRBV6-6 with TRBJ1-5; D gene unclear. Germline CDR1 and CDR2: MNHNY and SVGAGI (reference sequence). The CDR3 runs 13 residues. V dropped 2 bases and J dropped 5 bases, with 7 bases sitting between them. The CDR3 protein is CASSYGSDQPQHF. In DNA, the CDR3 is TGTGCCAGCAGTTACGGTTCGGATCAGCCCCAGCATTTT.

The chain recombines TRBV2 with TRBJ2-1, with D maybe TRBD2 (7 bases). V was clipped by 7 bases and J by 0 bases, with 22 bases between them. In germline, CDR1 is SNHLY, CDR2 FYNNEI. The CDR3 runs 18 residues. CDR3 nucleotide sequence: TGTGCCAGCAATTCGGAGGCGGGGGCTCTCCTCTCCTACAATGAGCAGTTCTTC. Encoded protein: CASNSEAGALLSYNEQFF.

The CDR3 DNA sequence: TGTGCCAGCAGCACCGGGGTCTCTAACTATGGCTACACCTTC. The encoded protein is CASSTGVSNYGYTF. This rearrangement joins TRBV12-1 to TRBJ1-2. TRBV12-1 is a pseudogene. The CDR3 totals 14 residues.

The sample holds one count of this clone. The chain recombines TRBV6-5 with TRBJ1-1; TRBD1 matches at 7 bases. Trimming removed 5 bases from V and 4 bases from J; junction bases left unmatched: 1. This CDR3 has 12 residues. Per the germline V gene, CDR1 is MNHEY and CDR2 is SVGAGI. The CDR3, as DNA: TGTGCCAGCAGTCCAGGGGGCACTGAAGCTTTCTTT. This gives the protein CASSPGGTEAFF.

There are many counts of this clone. The chain links TRBV20-1 to TRBJ1-5; 7 nucleotides agree with TRBD1. Germline CDR1 reads DFQATT; CDR2 reads SNEGSKA (reference sequence). There are 15 residues in the CDR3. Trimming removed 3 bases from V and 2 bases from J; junction bases left unmatched: 7. CDR3 amino acids: CSASSRTGRNQPQHF. In DNA form, the CDR3 reads TGCAGTGCTAGTTCCAGGACAGGACGCAATCAGCCCCAGCATTTT.

This clone was recorded only once. The identical CDR3 is also encoded by other nucleotide sequences in the sample. V and J are TRBV5-1 and TRBJ1-1; a weak D match, TRBD1 (5 bases). There are 14 residues in the CDR3. Between the trimmed V and J ends, which lost 0 bases and 2 bases, there was a span of 8 bases. Germline V gives CDR1 SGHRS, CDR2 YFSETQ. The CDR3 is CASSLGGGNTEAFF. DNA of the CDR3: TGCGCCAGCAGCTTGGGGGGCGGAAACACTGAAGCTTTCTTT.

V usage is TRBV19 and J usage is TRBJ1-5, with TRBD1 matching over 11 bases. Germline values: CDR1 LNHDA, CDR2 SQIVND (reference sequence). V was clipped by 4 bases and J by 7 bases; unmatched bases: 3. The length of the CDR3 is 14 residues. DNA for the CDR3: TGTGCCAGTAGTAAGGGGACAGGGGGACAGCCCCAGCATTTT. Translation gives CASSKGTGGQPQHF. The full variable domain, its missing parts supplied by reference TRBV19 and TRBJ1-5, is DGGITQSPKYLFRKEGQNVTLSCEQNLNHDAMYWYRQDPGQGLRLIYYSQIVNDFQKGDIAEGYSVSREKKESFPLTVTSAQKNPTAFYLCASSKGTGGQPQHFGDGTRLSIL.

The V gene is TRBV18, the J gene TRBJ1-1; D remains ambiguous. The CDR3 extends over 11 amino acids. V was pared by 3 bases and J by 7 bases, with 6 bases between. The germline gives CDR1 KGHSH, CDR2 LQKENI. CDR3 residues: CASSPGDEAFF. The CDR3 DNA sequence: TGTGCCAGCTCACCCGGTGATGAAGCTTTCTTT. Full variable domain (rest looked up from reference TRBV18 and TRBJ1-1): NAGVMQNPRHLVRRRGQEARLRCSPMKGHSHVYWYRQLPEEGLKFMVYLQKENIIDESGMPKERFSAEFPKEGPSILRIQQVVRGDSAAYFCASSPGDEAFFGQGTRLTVV.

This sequence joins TRBV5-5 and TRBJ1-1, with D hard to call. The CDR3 contains 13 residues. Germline loops: CDR1 SGHKS, CDR2 YYEKEE (reference sequence). V was clipped by 4 bases and J by 4 bases, with 11 bases between them. This chain's CDR3 is CASSRVRATEAFF. For the CDR3, the DNA is TGTGCCAGCAGCCGGGTGAGGGCCACTGAAGCTTTCTTT. The full variable domain, in which reference TRBV5-5 and TRBJ1-1 provide the parts outside the CDR3, is DAGVTQSPTHLIKTRGQQVTLRCSPISGHKSVSWYQQVLGQGPQFIFQYYEKEERGRGNFPDRFSARQFPNYSSELNVNALLLGDSALYLCASSRVRATEAFFGQGTRLTVV.

The chain employs TRBV9 and TRBJ2-6; 11 bases agree with TRBD1. J was trimmed by 0 bases and V by 3 bases; bases with no gene match: 14. Germline-derived CDR1 and CDR2 are SGDLS and YYNGEE. CDR3 length: 21 residues. CDR3 bases: TGTGCCAGCAGCGCCTACGGGACAGGGGGAAAAAAGGTCTCTGGGGCCAACGTCCTGACTTTC. This encodes CASSAYGTGGKKVSGANVLTF. The complete variable domain, with remaining parts taken from reference TRBV9 and TRBJ2-6, reads DSGVTQTPKHLITATGQRVTLRCSPRSGDLSVYWYQQSLDQGLQFLIQYYNGEERAKGNILERFSAQQFPDLHSELNLSSLELGDSALYFCASSAYGTGGKKVSGANVLTFGAGSRLTVL.

The chain couples TRBV5-6 to TRBJ2-7; 10 nucleotides align to TRBD1. Germline lookup yields CDR1 SGHDT and CDR2 YYEEEE. The junction had 8 bases not matched to a gene; V was cut back by 4 bases and J by 7 bases. The CDR3 has 14 amino acids. DNA for the CDR3: TGTGCCAGCAGCCCCGGACAGGGGGATCGGGAGCAGTACTTC. Its translation is CASSPGQGDREQYF.

V usage is TRBV6-5 and J usage is TRBJ2-1; a possible D gene is TRBD2 (5 bases). The V gene's germline CDR1 is MNHEY and CDR2 SVGAGI. V was cut by 5 bases and J by 0 bases, with 11 bases left in between. The CDR3 loop spans 15 amino acids. The CDR3 sequence is CASSPRGSSYNEQFF. Written as DNA, the CDR3 is TGTGCCAGCAGTCCCCGAGGGAGCTCCTACAATGAGCAGTTCTTC.

This chain joins TRBV7-2 and TRBJ2-3; maybe TRBD2 (7 bases). The CDR3 length is 18 residues. CDR1 and CDR2 from the germline V gene are SGHTA and FQGNSA. The V end lost 5 bases, the J end lost 0 bases, and 21 bases lay between the germline ends. CDR3 loop: CASSPGLGAGASTDTQYF. The CDR3 DNA is TGTGCCAGCAGCCCAGGACTAGGGGCGGGGGCAAGCACAGATACGCAGTATTTT.